The 24 T cell receptor beta chains listed next were all sequenced from one sample in a study of cytomegalovirus exposure and HLA in healthy donors. The PCR had 60 Vbeta and 13 Jbeta primers. TCRdb's copy holds only in-frame clones and misses some; the assay was immunoSEQ multiplex PCR. The sample has fewer than 150,000 clones; approximately 72% are singletons. The sample comprised PBMCs. All receptors come from a woman between 35 and 50 years old in good health and CMV-seropositive.

The gene calls are TRBV4-3 and TRBJ1-4, with 7 nucleotides matching TRBD1. The germline V gene encodes CDR1 LGHNA and CDR2 YSLEER. The CDR3 loop spans 16 amino acids. The ends lost 1 base at V and 5 bases at J; junction bases unmatched: 7. CDR3 amino acids: CASSQGWDSENEKLFF. DNA of the CDR3: TGCGCCAGCAGCCAAGGGTGGGACAGTGAGAATGAAAAACTGTTTTTT.

This clone has a handful of counts. The chain recombines TRBV10-3 with TRBJ1-5, with TRBD1 matching over 9 bases. V was pared by 3 bases and J by 2 bases, with 14 bases of the junction left unmatched. The CDR3 length is 19 residues. Germline values: CDR1 ENHRY, CDR2 SYGVKD. This CDR3 reads CAISDPPGTGKEGNQPQHF. DNA of the CDR3: TGTGCCATCAGTGACCCCCCGGGGACAGGGAAGGAAGGCAATCAGCCCCAGCATTTT.

Here the CDR3 reads CASSQTVYSPLHF. CDR3 sequence (DNA): TGTGCCAGCAGCCAAACAGTGTATTCACCCCTCCACTTT. The genes are TRBV7-2 and TRBJ1-6; no clear D. The germline CDR1 and CDR2 sequences are SGHTA and FQGNSA. The CDR3 length is 13 residues. The V end lost 5 bases, the J end lost 8 bases, and 10 bases lay between the germline ends.

The chain uses TRBV29-1 and TRBJ2-1; D is ambiguous. The CDR3 runs 10 residues. Per the germline V gene, CDR1 is SQVTM and CDR2 is ANQGSEA. V shed 4 bases and J shed 4 bases, with 2 bases lying between them. DNA for the CDR3: TGCAGCGTTGTATACAATGAGCAGTTCTTC. This codes for CSVVYNEQFF.

The CDR3 sequence: CASSLAGGFETQYF. As DNA, the CDR3 is TGCGCCAGCAGCTTGGCAGGGGGCTTCGAGACCCAGTACTTC. The genes are TRBV5-1 and TRBJ2-5; 8 bases align to TRBD1. CDR1 is SGHRS, CDR2 YFSETQ, per germline. The CDR3 loop spans 14 amino acids. V lost 0 bases, J lost 5 bases, and 3 bases stayed unmatched.

The rearrangement joins TRBV7-2 to TRBJ2-4, with 7 bases fitting TRBD2. Germline loops: CDR1 SGHTA, CDR2 FQGNSA. CDR3 length equals 17 residues. V lost 5 bases, J lost 3 bases, and 13 bases stayed unmatched. CDR3 nucleotides: TGTGCCAGCAGCCAATTTGAGAGGAGCGGGGTCAAAAACATTCAGTACTTC. This gives the protein CASSQFERSGVKNIQYF.

The rearrangement links TRBV7-9 to TRBJ2-1, with 8 bases aligning to TRBD2. The CDR3 consists of 15 residues. CDR1 is SEHNR and CDR2 is FQNEAQ in the germline V gene (reference sequence). J was trimmed by 3 bases and V by 5 bases; bases with no gene match: 6. In DNA form, the CDR3 reads TGTGCCAGCAGCCCCTCCGGGACTAGCTACAATGAGCAGTTCTTC. This encodes CASSPSGTSYNEQFF.

The rearrangement uses TRBV11-2 and TRBJ1-2, with 7 bases aligning to TRBD1. From germline, CDR1 is SGHAT and CDR2 FQNNGV. The CDR3 totals 13 residues. V trimming: 4 bases; J trimming: 5 bases; junction bases outside the gene matches: 4. DNA for the CDR3: TGTGCCAGCAGCTCGACAGGGTCTTATGGCTACACCTTC. As protein: CASSSTGSYGYTF.

This chain links TRBV2 with TRBJ1-1; the D is unclear. Germline V gene sequence: CDR1 SNHLY, CDR2 FYNNEI. Trimming took 4 bases from V and 1 from J, leaving 7 bases between them. This CDR3 is built from 13 residues. The CDR3, as DNA: TGTGCCAGCAGTGCAAAAAAGAACACTGAAGCTTTCTTT. Its protein product is CASSAKKNTEAFF.

The genes are TRBV7-9 and TRBJ2-3; 7 bases match TRBD2. J gave up 6 bases and V 1 base, and 7 bases lay outside the gene matches. CDR3 size: 15 residues. Per germline, CDR1 SEHNR and CDR2 FQNEAQ (reference sequence). CDR3 residues: CASSLVAGEGDTQYF. The CDR3 bases are TGTGCCAGCAGCTTAGTGGCGGGAGAAGGGGATACGCAGTATTTT.

This sequence joins TRBV7-3 and TRBJ1-1; 7 nucleotides match TRBD1. The CDR3 spans 14 residues. Germline V CDR1 and CDR2: SGHTA, FQGTGA. With 5 bases clipped from V and 4 bases from J, the junction kept 7 bases outside the gene matches. The CDR3 loop is CASSQGGRGTEAFF. The CDR3 DNA is TGTGCCAGCAGCCAAGGGGGCCGGGGCACTGAAGCTTTCTTT.

The chain uses TRBV2 and TRBJ1-2; no clear D gene. Per germline, CDR1 SNHLY and CDR2 FYNNEI. The CDR3 spans 14 residues. Trimming took 7 bases from V and 4 from J, leaving 16 bases between them. In DNA form, the CDR3 reads TGTGCCAGCATTCAACTCCGGGGAAGCTATGGCTACACCTTC. It yields the protein CASIQLRGSYGYTF.

This clone was seen more than once but under ten times. This rearrangement joins TRBV4-3 to TRBJ2-1; 11 positions agree with TRBD1. Germline trimming cut 4 bases from V and 9 bases from J; bases unmatched to any gene: 8. This CDR3 contains 15 residues. Per germline, CDR1 LGHNA and CDR2 YSLEER. Here the CDR3 reads CASSPDRGRQVEQFF. CDR3 DNA: TGCGCCAGCAGCCCGGACAGGGGGCGGCAGGTTGAGCAGTTCTTC.

By share of the sample, this clone is medium-sized. Other DNA sequences of this sample code for an identical CDR3. Here the CDR3 DNA reads TGTGCCAGCAGCTTGGGAGCCACCTACGAGCAGTACTTC. Protein: CASSLGATYEQYF. This chain joins TRBV7-6 and TRBJ2-7; D perhaps matches TRBD2 (5 bases). The germline CDR1 and CDR2 sequences are SGHVS and FNYEAQ. Trimming removed 3 bases from V and 2 bases from J, with 8 bases in between. The CDR3 is made up of 13 amino acids.

The chain combines TRBV28 with TRBJ2-1; TRBD2 agrees at 7 bases. Germline values: CDR1 MDHEN, CDR2 SYDVKM. The trim removed 0 bases at V and 5 bases at J, leaving 4 bases unmatched. This CDR3 region has 15 residues. CDR3 sequence (DNA): TGTGCCAGCAGTTTATGGGCGGGGGAGAACAATGAGCAGTTCTTC. Protein sequence: CASSLWAGENNEQFF.

This clone was detected only a few times. The chain recombines TRBV4-1 with TRBJ1-1, with 7 bases aligning to TRBD1. The CDR3 is made up of 13 amino acids. Trimming took 4 bases from V and 1 from J; bases not matched to a gene: 0. Germline V CDR1 and CDR2: MGHRA, YSYEKL. The CDR3 nucleotides read TGCGCCAGCAGCCGGGACAGGAACACTGAAGCTTTCTTT. This gives the protein CASSRDRNTEAFF.

This clone was seen a few times. V and J are TRBV9 and TRBJ2-1; possible D gene TRBD2, 6 bases. V was trimmed by 1 base and J by 2 bases, leaving 10 bases between them. CDR3 size: 15 residues. Looked up from germline, CDR1 is SGDLS and CDR2 is YYNGEE. The CDR3 coding sequence is TGTGCCAGCAGCGTAAGTGGGACTCCCTACAATGAGCAGTTCTTC. Its protein is CASSVSGTPYNEQFF.

J is TRBJ1-5 and V is TRBV9, with 7 bases lining up with TRBD1. J lost 2 bases, V lost 4 bases, and 3 bases had no gene match. Germline V gene sequence: CDR1 SGDLS, CDR2 YYNGEE. CDR3 length: 14 residues. The CDR3 nucleotides read TGTGCCAGCAGCTCCACAGGGGGCAATCAGCCCCAGCATTTT. Amino acid sequence: CASSSTGGNQPQHF.

The CDR3 DNA reads as TGCGCCAGCAGCTCCTCCGGGACTACTAATTCACCCCTCCACTTT. Translated: CASSSSGTTNSPLHF. The chain is built from TRBV5-1 and TRBJ1-6; weak D call: TRBD1 (5 bases). This CDR3 has 15 amino acids. V dropped 3 bases and J dropped 6 bases, with 13 bases sitting between them. Germline V gene lookup returns CDR1 SGHRS and CDR2 YFSETQ.

The chain couples TRBV18 to TRBJ2-3, with a weak D call TRBD2 (7 bases). V was shortened by 2 bases and J by 8 bases, with 20 bases between the two germline ends. Germline loops: CDR1 KGHSH, CDR2 LQKENI. The CDR3 loop spans 16 amino acids. The CDR3 here is CASSPTAGAQGRTQYF. The CDR3 DNA reads TGTGCCAGCTCACCAACGGCGGGGGCCCAAGGACGTACGCAGTATTTT.

This chain connects TRBV6-5 to TRBJ2-7; TRBD2 matches at 8 bases. J gave up 4 bases and V 6 bases, and 8 bases lay outside the gene matches. The CDR3 is made up of 14 amino acids. The V gene's germline CDR1 is MNHEY and CDR2 SVGAGI. DNA for the CDR3: TGTGCCAGCAGCCTTAGCGGGGAGTTATACGAGCAGTACTTC. It yields the protein CASSLSGELYEQYF.

The V and J genes are TRBV9 and TRBJ2-3; 8 positions match TRBD1. Per germline, CDR1 SGDLS and CDR2 YYNGEE. The length of the CDR3 is 15 residues. V trimming: 3 bases; J trimming: 1 base; junction bases outside the gene matches: 4. The CDR3 sequence: CASSGTGSGTDTQYF. In DNA form, the CDR3 reads TGTGCCAGCAGCGGGACAGGGAGCGGCACAGATACGCAGTATTTT. The full variable domain, with the rest looked up from reference TRBV9 and TRBJ2-3, is DSGVTQTPKHLITATGQRVTLRCSPRSGDLSVYWYQQSLDQGLQFLIQYYNGEERAKGNILERFSAQQFPDLHSELNLSSLELGDSALYFCASSGTGSGTDTQYFGPGTRLTVL.

The chain couples TRBV6-6 to TRBJ2-7, with a weak D call TRBD1 (5 bases). Per germline, CDR1 MNHNY and CDR2 SVGAGI (reference sequence). The ends were cut back, 8 bases at V and 4 bases at J, with 12 bases in the middle. The CDR3 spans 12 residues. CDR3: CASADREYEQYF. In DNA form, the CDR3 reads TGTGCCAGCGCCGACAGAGAGTACGAGCAGTACTTC.

The chain uses TRBV7-8 and TRBJ1-2; D may be TRBD1 (6 bases). V gave up 4 bases and J gave up 4 bases, with 13 bases separating them. The CDR3 loop spans 14 amino acids. Per germline, CDR1 SGHVS and CDR2 FQNEAQ. CDR3 DNA sequence: TGTGCCAGCAGCTCAGGGGCAGGTTTCTATGGCTACACCTTC. Protein: CASSSGAGFYGYTF. The full variable domain, its missing parts supplied by reference TRBV7-8 and TRBJ1-2, is GAGVSQSPRYKVAKRGQDVALRCDPISGHVSLFWYQQALGQGPEFLTYFQNEAQLDKSGLPSDRFFAERPEGSVSTLKIQRTQQEDSAVYLCASSSGAGFYGYTFGSGTRLTVV.